This paragraph reports one T cell receptor (beta chain). The sample comes from a study of OX40 agonist ivuxolimab in advanced cancers. This table comes from immunoSEQ multiplex PCR, and its TCRdb copy is limited to in-frame clones, with some not included. The sample includes roughly 10,000 clones, around three fifths of them seen just once. Patients were ruled out by autoimmune disease history or systemic immunosuppression. CDR1 is MDHEN, CDR2 SYDVKM, per germline. V gave up 5 bases and J gave up 0 bases; unmatched junction bases: 6. The CDR3 sequence is 15 residues long. This material consisted of CD4+ or CD8+ T cells sorted from blood, taken in a trial of the OX40 agonist ivuxolimab. This TCR derives from an adult with an advanced solid tumor such as melanoma, head and neck, liver or kidney cancer. This chain uses TRBV28 with TRBJ1-1; the match to TRBD1 covers 7 bases. The CDR3 region has the DNA TGTGCCAGCAGTACCCAGACAGGGTTGAACACTGAAGCTTTCTTT. This gives the protein CASSTQTGLNTEAFF.